What follows are 6 T cell receptor beta chains derived from one specimen sequenced in a study of blood T cells in healthy people across ages (dated by TCRdb to 2013 to 2016). The method behind the library was 5' RACE. The sequencing machine was an Illumina HiSeq 2500. A second PCR of about 6 to 11 cycles was performed with a sample-barcoded 5' primer and a J-beta primer mix. Starting from the raw public reads, TCRdb applied fastp trimming at Q25, assembled clones with MiXCR and retained in-frame beta chains. Rows with a matching CDR3 protein are joined into one entry that keeps the most common DNA and genes. Recorded for this sample are about 620,000 distinct CDR3 sequences; around a fifth of them occurred a single time. The ten largest clones capture about 3.6% of the sample. Sample: blood. All receptors come from a man between 70 and 80 years old in good health.

The chain joins TRBV28 to TRBJ2-2, with a tentative D call TRBD2 (5 bases). Germline V gene lookup returns CDR1 MDHEN and CDR2 SYDVKM. Trimming took off 8 bases at V and 12 bases at J, with 16 bases between the two ends. CDR3 size: 12 residues. CDR3 nucleotides: TGTGCCAGCTCTGGAATTCCGGGGAAGCTGTTTTTT. Its translation is CASSGIPGKLFF.

V is TRBV6-1 and J is TRBJ2-7; D might be TRBD2 (7 bases). V was cut by 5 bases and J by 7 bases, with 15 bases left in between. This CDR3 comprises 13 residues. Germline V CDR1 and CDR2: MNHNS, SASEGT. The chain's CDR3 is CASSFPGEGEQYF. The CDR3 bases are TGTGCCAGCAGTTTCCCAGGGGAGGGGGAGCAGTACTTC.

This clonotype was found a few times. V gene TRBV3-1 combines with J gene TRBJ2-5; D gene uncertain. The CDR3 is made up of 14 amino acids. CDR1 and CDR2 from the germline V gene are LGHDT and YNNKEL (reference sequence). The V end was cut by 0 bases, the J end by 0 bases, with 5 bases between. The CDR3: CASSQEYYQETQYF. In nucleotides, the CDR3 is TGTGCCAGCAGCCAAGAGTACTACCAAGAGACCCAGTACTTC.

This chain joins TRBV28 and TRBJ1-2; 7 nucleotides align to TRBD1. Germline CDR1 reads MDHEN; CDR2 reads SYDVKM. This CDR3 region has 13 residues. V shed 7 bases and J 5 bases; nucleotides not matched to a gene: 7. The CDR3 spells CASTPTGRYGYTF. In DNA form, the CDR3 reads TGTGCCAGCACCCCGACAGGGAGGTATGGCTACACCTTC.

This chain links TRBV3-1 with TRBJ2-1; tentatively, D is TRBD2 (6 bases). Looked up from germline, CDR1 is LGHDT and CDR2 is YNNKEL (reference sequence). Trimming took 3 bases from V and 0 from J, leaving 18 bases between them. The CDR3 has 18 amino acids. Here the CDR3 DNA reads TGTGCCAGCAGCCAGGAACTAGGGACTCGGAGCTCCTACAATGAGCAGTTCTTC. As protein: CASSQELGTRSSYNEQFF.

The rearrangement uses TRBV7-2 and TRBJ2-5, with D uncertain. The closer fit of TRBJ2-1 to the DNA end suggests the J call may be wrong. The CDR3 spans 13 residues. CDR1 is SGHTA, CDR2 FQGNSA, per germline. The CDR3 DNA sequence: TGTGCCAGCAGCCCACAGCCCTACAATGAGCAGTTCTTC. This sequence encodes CASSPQPYNEQFF.